This T cell receptor (beta chain) was captured in a study of T cells in Graves' hyperthyroidism and ophthalmopathy. There were TCR beta CDR3 regions amplified from RNA transcripts. The TCR CDR3 was amplified in a first-round RT-PCR using the HTBI primer set. TCRdb called the multiplex PCR reads again in MiXCR, with one record for every CDR3 protein. The table lists about 360,000 distinct CDR3 sequences, around 25% of them singletons. The CDR3 is made up of 13 amino acids. Germline loops: CDR1 SNHLY, CDR2 FYNNEI. V was pared by 7 bases and J by 8 bases, with 7 bases of the junction left unmatched. This clonotype showed up just a few times.

The source material was blood. The V and J genes are TRBV2 and TRBJ1-2; the match to TRBD1 covers 10 bases. The clonotype originates from a man aged 45-65 years with Graves' hyperthyroidism. The CDR3 sequence: CASNRDRGQGYTF. CDR3 coding DNA: TGTGCCAGCAATCGCGACAGGGGGCAGGGCTACACCTTC.